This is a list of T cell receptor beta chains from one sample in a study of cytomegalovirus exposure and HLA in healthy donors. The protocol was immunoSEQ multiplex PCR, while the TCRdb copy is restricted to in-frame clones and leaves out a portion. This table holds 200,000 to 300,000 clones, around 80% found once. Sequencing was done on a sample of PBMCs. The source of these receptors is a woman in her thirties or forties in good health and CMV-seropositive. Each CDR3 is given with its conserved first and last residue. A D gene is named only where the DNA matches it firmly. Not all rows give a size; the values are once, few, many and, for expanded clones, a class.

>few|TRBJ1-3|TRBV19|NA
CASSIVGRGLSGNTIYF
TGTGCCAGTAGTATAGTGGGCAGGGGCTTATCTGGAAACACCATATATTTT
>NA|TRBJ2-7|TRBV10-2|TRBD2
CASSSGLAGPYEQYF
TGCGCCAGCAGTTCTGGACTAGCGGGCCCCTACGAGCAGTACTTC
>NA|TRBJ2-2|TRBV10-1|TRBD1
CASSDRTGGTGELFF
TGCGCCAGCAGTGATCGGACAGGGGGCACCGGGGAGCTGTTTTTT
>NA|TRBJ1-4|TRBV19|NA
CASSTGTSIGKLFF
TGTGCCAGTAGTACCGGGACATCAATCGGGAAACTGTTTTTT
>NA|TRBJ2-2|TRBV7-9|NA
CASSLYLTENTGELFF
TGTGCCAGCAGCCTCTACCTGACAGAGAACACCGGGGAGCTGTTTTTT
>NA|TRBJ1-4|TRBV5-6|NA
CASSLVFATNEKLFF
TGTGCCAGCAGCTTGGTCTTTGCAACTAATGAAAAACTGTTTTTT
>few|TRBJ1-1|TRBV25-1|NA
CASSERGRGGTEAFF
TGTGCCAGCAGTGAACGGGGCAGGGGAGGGACTGAAGCTTTCTTT
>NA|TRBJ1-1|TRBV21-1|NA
CASSKDPGTENTEAFF
TGTGCCAGCAGCAAAGACCCGGGGACAGAGAACACTGAAGCTTTCTTT
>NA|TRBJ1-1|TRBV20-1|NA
CSARRTEAFF
TGCAGTGCTAGGAGGACTGAAGCTTTCTTT
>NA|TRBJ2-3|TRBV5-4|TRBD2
CASSLNPSGSTDTQYF
TGTGCCAGCAGCTTGAACCCTAGCGGGAGCACAGATACGCAGTATTTT
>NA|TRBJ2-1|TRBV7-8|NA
CASSQRRGSSYNEQFF
TGTGCCAGCAGCCAGCGAAGGGGCAGCTCCTACAATGAGCAGTTCTTC
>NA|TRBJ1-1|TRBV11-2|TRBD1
CASSLTGGNTEAFF
TGTGCCAGCAGCTTAACAGGGGGGAACACTGAAGCTTTCTTT
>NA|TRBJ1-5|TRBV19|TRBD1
CASSSGTGNNQPQHF
TGTGCCAGTAGTAGTGGGACAGGGAACAATCAGCCCCAGCATTTT
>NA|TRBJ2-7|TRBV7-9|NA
CASSLSGHEQYF
TGTGCCAGCAGCCTGAGCGGCCACGAGCAGTACTTC
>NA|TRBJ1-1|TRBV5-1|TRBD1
CASSSPRGLRTEAFF
TGCGCCAGCAGCTCCCCCAGGGGGTTAAGGACTGAAGCTTTCTTT
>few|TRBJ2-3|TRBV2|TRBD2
CASSDPTSGSPDTQYF
TGTGCCAGCAGTGACCCGACTAGCGGGAGCCCAGATACGCAGTATTTT
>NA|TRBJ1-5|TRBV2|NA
CASRGITGNQPQHF
TGTGCCAGCAGGGGAATAACAGGGAATCAGCCCCAGCATTTT
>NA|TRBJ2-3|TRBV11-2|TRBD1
CASSSDQGAADTQYF
TGTGCCAGCAGCTCCGATCAGGGGGCCGCAGATACGCAGTATTTT
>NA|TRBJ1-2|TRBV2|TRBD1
CASRAEGAGFGYTF
TGTGCCAGCAGGGCGGAGGGGGCGGGTTTTGGCTACACCTTC
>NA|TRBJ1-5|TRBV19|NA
CASSGQSGKSNQPQHF
TGTGCCAGTTCGGGACAATCAGGGAAAAGCAATCAGCCCCAGCATTTT
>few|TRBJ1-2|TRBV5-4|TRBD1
CASSSTGNYGYTF
TGTGCCAGCAGCTCGACAGGGAACTATGGCTACACCTTC
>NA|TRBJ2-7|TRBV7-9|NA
CSSSFRASEQYF
TGTTCCAGCAGCTTCAGGGCTTCCGAGCAGTACTTC
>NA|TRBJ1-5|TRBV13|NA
CASSQGTRQPQHF
TGTGCCAGCAGCCAGGGGACCCGTCAGCCCCAGCATTTT
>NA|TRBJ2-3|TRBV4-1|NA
CASSLLGNTQYF
TGCGCCAGCAGCCTTCTCGGGAATACGCAGTATTTT
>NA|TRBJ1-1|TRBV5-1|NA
CASSDGGAMNTEAFF
TGCGCCAGCAGCGATGGCGGGGCTATGAACACTGAAGCTTTCTTT
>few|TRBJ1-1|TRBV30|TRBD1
CAVNRGGNTEAFF
TGTGCCGTAAACAGGGGCGGGAACACTGAAGCTTTCTTT
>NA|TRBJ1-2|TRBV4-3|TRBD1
CASSQLQGDGYTF
TGCGCCAGCAGCCAACTTCAGGGGGATGGCTACACCTTC
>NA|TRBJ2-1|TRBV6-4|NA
CASSGGHGYNEQFF
TGTGCCAGCAGTGGGGGACACGGCTACAATGAGCAGTTCTTC
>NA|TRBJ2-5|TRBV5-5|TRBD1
CASSFQGEETQYF
TGTGCCAGCAGCTTTCAGGGGGAGGAGACCCAGTACTTC
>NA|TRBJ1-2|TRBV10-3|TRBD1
CAISEGQGGYGYTF
TGTGCCATCAGTGAGGGACAGGGAGGCTATGGCTACACCTTC
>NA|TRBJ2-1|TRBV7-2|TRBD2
CATPVRLAGGMGEQFF
TGTGCCACCCCAGTCCGGCTAGCGGGGGGGATGGGTGAGCAGTTCTTC
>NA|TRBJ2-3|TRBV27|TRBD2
CASSPRTSGGTDTQYF
TGTGCCAGCAGTCCAAGGACTAGCGGGGGCACAGATACGCAGTATTTT